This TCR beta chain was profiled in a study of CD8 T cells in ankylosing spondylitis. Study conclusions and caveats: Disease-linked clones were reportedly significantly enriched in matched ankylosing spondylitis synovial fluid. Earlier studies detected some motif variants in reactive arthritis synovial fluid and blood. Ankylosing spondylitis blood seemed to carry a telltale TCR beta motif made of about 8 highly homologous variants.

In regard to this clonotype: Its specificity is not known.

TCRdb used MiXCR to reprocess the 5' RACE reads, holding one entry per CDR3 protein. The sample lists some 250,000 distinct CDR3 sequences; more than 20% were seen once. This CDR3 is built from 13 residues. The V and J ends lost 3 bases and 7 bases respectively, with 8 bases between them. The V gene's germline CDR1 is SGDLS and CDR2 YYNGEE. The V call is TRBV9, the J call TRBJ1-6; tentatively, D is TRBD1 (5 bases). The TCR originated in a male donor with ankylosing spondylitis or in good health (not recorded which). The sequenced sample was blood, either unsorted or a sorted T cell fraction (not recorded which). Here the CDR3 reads CASSGGWNSPLHF. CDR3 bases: TGTGCCAGCAGCGGGGGCTGGAATTCACCCCTCCACTTT.